The rows below give T cell receptor beta chains drawn from one sample of a study of post-analysis software for immune sequencing data. TCRdb independently ran MiXCR on the PCR reads; one entry per CDR3 protein. The sample gives fewer than 900,000 distinct CDR3 sequences, 40% to 55% of which show up once; approximately 4.4% is in the top ten. The specimen was blood. The receptors originated from a girl under 18 with multiple sclerosis. CDR3s include the opening cysteine and the closing phenylalanine or tryptophan. A D gene is named only where the DNA matches it firmly. The size entry is marked missing in some rows and otherwise reads once, few, many or a size class.

j_call clone_size v_call d_call cdr3_nt cdr3_aa
TRBJ1-2 - TRBV12-5 - TGTGCTAGTGGTTTTGGAACTAACTATGGCTACACCTTC CASGFGTNYGYTF
TRBJ1-1 once TRBV10-3 TRBD1 TGTGCCACCGAGGAAGGGACAGGGGCTTTCTTT CATEEGTGAFF
TRBJ2-3 few TRBV27 - TGTGCCAGCAGAAACCCGGGAGTGGGGGATACGCAGTATTTT CASRNPGVGDTQYF
TRBJ2-3 few TRBV20-1 TRBD2 TGCAGTGCTAGTGATCCTAGCGGGACTAGCACAGATACGCAGTATTTT CSASDPSGTSTDTQYF
TRBJ2-3 few TRBV20-1 - TGCAGTGCTAGAGATATTGCTTCCCTCACAGATACGCAGTATTTT CSARDIASLTDTQYF
TRBJ2-5 many TRBV4-1 TRBD2 TGCGCCAGCAGCCAGGGACTAGCGGGAGGATGGGAGACCCAGTACTTC CASSQGLAGGWETQYF
TRBJ1-1 - TRBV28 - TGTGCCAGCAGTTCCCCGCTCAGGCTTGAAGCTTTCTTT CASSSPLRLEAFF
TRBJ2-1 once TRBV7-2 - TGTGCCAGCAGCTCGGACTCCCCCATTGAGCAGTTCTTC CASSSDSPIEQFF
TRBJ2-1 few TRBV7-9 - TGTGCCAGCAACCTGGACTCAGTCGATGAGCAGTTCTTC CASNLDSVDEQFF
TRBJ2-5 - TRBV20-1 TRBD2 TGCAGTGCTAGAACGCTAGCGGGAGGGCATGGAGAGACCCAGTACTTC CSARTLAGGHGETQYF
TRBJ2-1 few TRBV10-2 TRBD2 TGCGCCAGCAGTGAGCTTCGACTAGCGGGGAGTGGGGGGTACAATGAGCAGTTCTTC CASSELRLAGSGGYNEQFF
TRBJ2-1 - TRBV5-1 - TGCGCCAGCAGGACTGATGTGTACAATGAGCAGTTCTTC CASRTDVYNEQFF
TRBJ2-7 few TRBV12-3/TRBV12-4 TRBD2 TGTGCCAGCAGTTTACTAGCGGGTACTACCTACGAGCAGTACTTC CASSLLAGTTYEQYF
TRBJ2-7 few TRBV5-1 - TGCGCCAGCAGCTTACGGCAGGGGCGCCTCAGCGAGCAGTACTTC CASSLRQGRLSEQYF
TRBJ2-1 few TRBV12-3/TRBV12-4 TRBD2 TGTGCCAGCAGTCCCGGGGGAGCTCTAGCGGGAGGGGGTGAGCAGTTCTTC CASSPGGALAGGGEQFF